These 5 T cell receptor beta chains were sequenced from one sample in a study of T cell changes during pregnancy in multiple sclerosis. Some clones are missing from TCRdb's copy, which holds only in-frame ones; the method was immunoSEQ multiplex PCR. This table holds approximately 64,000 clones, about nine tenths found once. Sequences were derived from peripheral blood, sampled in the first trimester of pregnancy. These receptors came from a female donor with multiple sclerosis, enrolled in a pregnancy study.

The V gene is TRBV9, the J gene TRBJ2-2, with TRBD1 matching 7 bases. Germline CDR1 and CDR2: SGDLS and YYNGEE. V was clipped by 4 bases and J by 5 bases; unmatched bases: 11. There are 16 residues in the CDR3. In nucleotides, the CDR3 is TGTGCCAGCAGCCCACAGGGGCGCTCGGGAACCGGGGAGCTGTTTTTT. Amino acids: CASSPQGRSGTGELFF.

This chain links TRBV5-4 with TRBJ2-5; D is unresolved. V was cut by 3 bases and J by 2 bases, with 11 bases left in between. From germline, CDR1 is SGHNT and CDR2 YYREEE (reference sequence). The CDR3 contains 14 residues. CDR3 amino acids: CASSSRIWQETQYF. The CDR3 DNA follows: TGTGCCAGCAGCTCGCGGATCTGGCAAGAGACCCAGTACTTC. Full variable domain (outside the CDR3, taken from reference TRBV5-4 and TRBJ2-5): ETGVTQSPTHLIKTRGQQVTLRCSSQSGHNTVSWYQQALGQGPQFIFQYYREEENGRGNFPPRFSGLQFPNYSSELNVNALELDDSALYLCASSSRIWQETQYFGPGTRLLVL.

The chain uses TRBV7-3 and TRBJ2-1; D uncertain. This CDR3 contains 14 residues. Looked up from germline, CDR1 is SGHTA and CDR2 is FQGTGA. Deletions cut 2 bases from V and 2 bases from J, with 7 bases between. CDR3 loop: CASSLAATYNEQFF. For the CDR3, the DNA is TGTGCCAGCAGCTTAGCGGCCACCTACAATGAGCAGTTCTTC.

The chain employs TRBV7-2 and TRBJ2-7; 12 nucleotides line up with TRBD2. The CDR3 length is 15 residues. Trimming cost V 5 bases and J 4 bases; bases outside gene matches: 6. CDR1 and CDR2 from the germline V gene are SGHTA and FQGNSA. The CDR3 sequence is CASSPTTSGRYEQYF. In DNA, the CDR3 is TGTGCCAGCAGCCCAACGACTAGCGGGAGATACGAGCAGTACTTC.

For the CDR3, the DNA is TGTGCCAGCAGCTTAGCTCGAGCAGGTTCGGAAAAACTGTTTTTT. Amino acid sequence: CASSLARAGSEKLFF. The chain employs TRBV7-9 and TRBJ1-4; D is ambiguous. The V end lost 0 bases, the J end lost 8 bases, and 13 bases lay between the germline ends. The CDR3 spans 15 residues. From germline, CDR1 is SEHNR and CDR2 FQNEAQ (reference sequence). The full variable domain, in which reference TRBV7-9 and TRBJ1-4 provide the parts outside the CDR3, is DTGVSQNPRHKITKRGQNVTFRCDPISEHNRLYWYRQTLGQGPEFLTYFQNEAQLEKSRLLSDRFSAERPKGSFSTLEIQRTEQGDSAMYLCASSLARAGSEKLFFGSGTQLSVL.